The 17 T cell receptor beta chains given below trace back to one sample, sequenced in a study of blood T cell repertoires in COVID-19. Sequencing used immunoSEQ multiplex PCR; TCRdb keeps in-frame clones, though not all of them. Of over 90,000 clones listed, 87% were seen once; the top ten hold around 2%. The sample consisted of peripheral blood. These receptors originate from a man in his forties or fifties with active COVID-19.

The chain is built from TRBV5-1 and TRBJ2-1; TRBD1 aligns across 8 bases. The CDR3 consists of 16 residues. V shed 4 bases, J shed 1 base, and the junction held 7 bases outside the gene matches. Germline CDR1 reads SGHRS; CDR2 reads YFSETQ. DNA of the CDR3: TGCGCCAGCAGCCCGGGACAGGCATCTTCCTACAATGAGCAGTTCTTC. This translates into CASSPGQASSYNEQFF.

This chain connects TRBV29-1 to TRBJ2-3, with TRBD2 matching over 9 bases. Germline CDR1 reads SQVTM; CDR2 reads ANQGSEA. With V trimmed by 4 bases and J by 2 bases, 13 bases remained unmatched. The CDR3 totals 17 residues. This CDR3 reads CSVAGPGRGGNTDTQYF. The CDR3 coding sequence is TGCAGCGTTGCAGGGCCCGGGCGGGGGGGTAACACAGATACGCAGTATTTT.

The chain carries TRBV12-3 or TRBV12-4 and TRBJ2-1, with D uncertain. The CDR3 runs to 13 residues. V gave up 6 bases and J gave up 6 bases, with 12 bases separating them. The CDR3 region is CASSLYSSNEQFF. The DNA for the CDR3 is TGTGCCAGCAGCCTTTATAGTAGCAATGAGCAGTTCTTC.

A single count supports this clone. The chain recombines TRBV2 with TRBJ2-2; possibly TRBD2 for D (5 bases). The CDR3 runs 14 residues. Per the germline V gene, CDR1 is SNHLY and CDR2 is FYNNEI. V gave up 8 bases and J gave up 7 bases, with 17 bases separating them. This CDR3 is CASQVVGRGGELFF. For the CDR3, the DNA is TGTGCCAGCCAGGTGGTGGGGAGAGGCGGGGAGCTGTTTTTT.

The gene calls are TRBV10-3 and TRBJ1-5; D gene unclear. Looked up from germline, CDR1 is ENHRY and CDR2 is SYGVKD. The ends were cut back, 2 bases at V and 6 bases at J, with 11 bases in the middle. This CDR3 has 14 amino acids. In DNA, the CDR3 is TGTGCCATCAGTGAGGCCGGAGGAGGTCAGCCCCAGCATTTT. Translated: CAISEAGGGQPQHF.

This chain uses TRBV29-1 with TRBJ2-2; D remains ambiguous. The germline V and J ends were trimmed by 6 bases and 2 bases, with 13 bases remaining between them. CDR3 length: 14 residues. CDR1 SQVTM and CDR2 ANQGSEA come from the germline V gene. The CDR3 sequence is CSVRTSGNTGELFF. The CDR3 nucleotides are TGCAGCGTGAGAACGTCGGGTAACACCGGGGAGCTGTTTTTT.

The rearrangement links TRBV7-3 to TRBJ2-2, with 8 bases lining up with TRBD1. Germline V gene data show CDR1 as SGHTA and CDR2 as FQGTGA. V shed 2 bases, J shed 7 bases, and the junction held 6 bases outside the gene matches. The CDR3 has 15 residues. The chain's CDR3 is CASSLLEQGVGELFF. The CDR3 DNA sequence: TGTGCCAGCAGCTTATTAGAACAGGGGGTCGGGGAGCTGTTTTTT. The whole variable domain, filled in from reference TRBV7-3 and TRBJ2-2, reads GAGVSQTPSNKVTEKGKYVELRCDPISGHTALYWYRQSLGQGPEFLIYFQGTGAADDSGLPNDRFFAVRPEGSVSTLKIQRTERGDSAVYLCASSLLEQGVGELFFGEGSRLTVL.

This chain links TRBV5-1 with TRBJ1-1; D might be TRBD1 (5 bases). The ends were cut back, 5 bases at V and 4 bases at J, with 21 bases in the middle. Germline CDR1 SGHRS, CDR2 YFSETQ. CDR3 size: 16 residues. CDR3 sequence reads: CASRRAGPDGGTEAFF. In DNA form, the CDR3 reads TGCGCCAGCAGACGTGCGGGGCCCGACGGGGGCACTGAAGCTTTCTTT.

V and J are TRBV5-4 and TRBJ1-1; no definite D call. Trimming left V 3 bases short and J 1 base short, with 13 bases between. Germline assignment: CDR1 SGHNT and CDR2 YYREEE (reference sequence). The CDR3 has 15 residues. Here the CDR3 DNA reads TGTGCCAGCAGCTACACTACTGTCGGGAACACTGAAGCTTTCTTT. It codes for CASSYTTVGNTEAFF.

The rearrangement links TRBV5-1 to TRBJ2-2; D gene ambiguous. The CDR3 is 15 amino acids. V lost 6 bases and J lost 2, with 14 bases in between. CDR1 and CDR2 (germline): SGHRS, YFSETQ. CDR3 in DNA: TGCGCCAGCAAGTCGGCCAGCGAAAACACCGGGGAGCTGTTTTTT. As protein: CASKSASENTGELFF.

The rearrangement links TRBV5-5 to TRBJ2-2; TRBD1 is a possible D gene (6 bases). V shed 2 bases and J shed 4 bases, with 15 bases lying between them. The CDR3 is made up of 16 amino acids. Germline V lookup: CDR1 SGHKS, CDR2 YYEKEE (reference sequence). CDR3 residues: CASSLLQGTGTGELFF. For the CDR3, the DNA is TGTGCCAGCAGCTTACTCCAGGGGACGGGCACCGGGGAGCTGTTTTTT.

The rearrangement joins TRBV19 to TRBJ2-1; 16 nucleotides match TRBD2. Germline values: CDR1 LNHDA, CDR2 SQIVND (reference sequence). This CDR3 is 19 amino acids long. The trim removed 5 bases at V and 0 bases at J, leaving 7 bases unmatched. CDR3 nucleotides: TGTGCCAGTAGTGTTCCGGGACTAGCGGGGGGGAGCTCCTACAATGAGCAGTTCTTC. This gives the protein CASSVPGLAGGSSYNEQFF.

This clone showed up just once. This rearrangement joins TRBV15 to TRBJ2-5; 9 bases are shared with TRBD1. The CDR3 contains 16 residues. CDR1 and CDR2 (germline): LNHNV, YYDKDF (reference sequence). Losses at the gene ends were 4 bases for V and 5 bases for J; bases not matched to a gene: 11. The CDR3: CATSIGRGTGSETQYF. The CDR3 DNA follows: TGTGCCACCAGCATAGGTCGCGGGACAGGGAGCGAGACCCAGTACTTC.

The chain carries TRBV6-5 and TRBJ1-3; unclear D gene. Germline CDR1 MNHEY, CDR2 SVGAGI. Trimming stripped 6 bases from V and 11 bases from J, with 17 bases between. The CDR3 is 13 residues long. In DNA, the CDR3 is TGTGCCAGCAGCCCCGAATTCAAGGGAGCCATATATTTT. It specifies CASSPEFKGAIYF.

This clone was seen only a few times. The chain employs TRBV27 and TRBJ2-7; 7 bases fit TRBD1. Losses at the gene ends were 5 bases for V and 6 bases for J; bases not matched to a gene: 4. This CDR3 spans 12 amino acids. Germline V lookup: CDR1 MNHEY, CDR2 SMNVEV (reference sequence). In DNA, the CDR3 is TGTGCCAGCAGTCTCAACAGGGGCGAGCAGTACTTC. Residues: CASSLNRGEQYF.

V gene TRBV6-4 combines with J gene TRBJ1-2; 9 bases agree with TRBD1. Trimming removed 6 bases from V and 7 bases from J; junction bases left unmatched: 6. The germline gives CDR1 MRHNA, CDR2 SNTAGT. The CDR3 covers 13 residues. This chain's CDR3 is CASSPTGGGGYTF. Here the CDR3 DNA reads TGTGCCAGCAGCCCGACAGGGGGAGGTGGCTACACCTTC.

The chain couples TRBV7-8 to TRBJ1-5; no firm D call. This CDR3 is built from 11 residues. Looked up from germline, CDR1 is SGHVS and CDR2 is FQNEAQ. The CDR3 DNA reads TGTGCTACGGGTGAGGGACAGCCCCAGCATTTT. It codes for CATGEGQPQHF.